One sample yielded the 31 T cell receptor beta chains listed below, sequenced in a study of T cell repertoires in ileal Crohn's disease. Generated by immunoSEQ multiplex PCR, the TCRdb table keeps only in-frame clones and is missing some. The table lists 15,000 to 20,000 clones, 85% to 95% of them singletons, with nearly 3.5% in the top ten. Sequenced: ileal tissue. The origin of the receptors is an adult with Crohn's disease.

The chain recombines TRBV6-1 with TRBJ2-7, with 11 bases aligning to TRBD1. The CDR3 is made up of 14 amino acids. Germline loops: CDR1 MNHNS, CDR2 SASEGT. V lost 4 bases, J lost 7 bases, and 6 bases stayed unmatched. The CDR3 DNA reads TGTGCCAGCAGTGTGGACAGGGGGCGTCGAGAGCAGTACTTC. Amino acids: CASSVDRGRREQYF.

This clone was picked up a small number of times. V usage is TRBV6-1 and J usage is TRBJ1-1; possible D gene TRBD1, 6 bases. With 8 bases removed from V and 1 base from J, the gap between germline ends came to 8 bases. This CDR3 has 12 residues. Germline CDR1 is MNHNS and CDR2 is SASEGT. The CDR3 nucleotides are TGTGCCAGCGAAGGGGGGAACACTGAAGCTTTCTTT. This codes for CASEGGNTEAFF.

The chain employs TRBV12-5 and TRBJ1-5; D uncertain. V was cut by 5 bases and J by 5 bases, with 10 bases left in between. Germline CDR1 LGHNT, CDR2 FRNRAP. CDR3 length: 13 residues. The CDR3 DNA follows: TGTGCTAGTGGTGTGAAGGGAGATCAGCCCCAGCATTTT. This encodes CASGVKGDQPQHF.

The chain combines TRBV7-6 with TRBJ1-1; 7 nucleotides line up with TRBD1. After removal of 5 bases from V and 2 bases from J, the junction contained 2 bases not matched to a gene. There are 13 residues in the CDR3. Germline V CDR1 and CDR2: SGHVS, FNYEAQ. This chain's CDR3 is CASSIGGNTEAFF. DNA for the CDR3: TGTGCCAGCAGCATAGGGGGCAACACTGAAGCTTTCTTT. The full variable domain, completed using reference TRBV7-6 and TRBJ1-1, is GAGVSQSPRYKVTKRGQDVALRCDPISGHVSLYWYRQALGQGPEFLTYFNYEAQQDKSGLPNDRFSAERPEGSISTLTIQRTEQRDSAMYRCASSIGGNTEAFFGQGTRLTVV.

The DNA of the CDR3 is TGCGCCAGCAGCCATGTAACAGGTTCCTACGAGCAGTACTTC. Translation: CASSHVTGSYEQYF. This chain links TRBV4-3 with TRBJ2-7; D might be TRBD1 (5 bases). The CDR3 totals 14 residues. Per the germline V gene, CDR1 is LGHNA and CDR2 is YSLEER. V lost 3 bases and J lost 1, with 10 bases in between.

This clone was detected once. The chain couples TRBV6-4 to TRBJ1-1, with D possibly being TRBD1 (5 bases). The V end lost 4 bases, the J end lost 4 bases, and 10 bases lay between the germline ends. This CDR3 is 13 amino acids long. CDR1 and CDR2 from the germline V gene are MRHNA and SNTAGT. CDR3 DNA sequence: TGTGCCAGCAGTGCAGGGATCAGCACTGAAGCTTTCTTT. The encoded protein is CASSAGISTEAFF.

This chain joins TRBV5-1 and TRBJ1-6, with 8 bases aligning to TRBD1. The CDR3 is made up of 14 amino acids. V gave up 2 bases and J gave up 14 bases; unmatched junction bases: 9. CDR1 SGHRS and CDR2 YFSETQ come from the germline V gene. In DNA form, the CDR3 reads TGCGCCAGCAGCTTCGACAGGGGCCGGGGGGCCCTCCACTTT. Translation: CASSFDRGRGALHF.

The CDR3 DNA sequence: TGTGCCAGCAGCCCGCGGGGAGCGGGGTACCAAGAGACCCAGTACTTC. Translated, it gives CASSPRGAGYQETQYF. V usage is TRBV7-9 and J usage is TRBJ2-5; 7 positions match TRBD2. From germline, CDR1 is SEHNR and CDR2 FQNEAQ (reference sequence). There are 16 residues in the CDR3. With V trimmed by 5 bases and J by 0 bases, 9 bases remained unmatched.

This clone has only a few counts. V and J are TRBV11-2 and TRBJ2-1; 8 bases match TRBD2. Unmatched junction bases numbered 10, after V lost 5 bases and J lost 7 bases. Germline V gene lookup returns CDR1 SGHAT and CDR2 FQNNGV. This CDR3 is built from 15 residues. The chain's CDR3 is CASSRGGPMVNEQFF. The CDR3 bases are TGTGCCAGCAGCCGGGGGGGCCCCATGGTGAATGAGCAGTTCTTC. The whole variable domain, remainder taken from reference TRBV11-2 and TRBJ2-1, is EAGVAQSPRYKIIEKRQSVAFWCNPISGHATLYWYQQILGQGPKLLIQFQNNGVVDDSQLPKDRFSAERLKGVDSTLKIQPAKLEDSAVYLCASSRGGPMVNEQFFGPGTRLTVL.

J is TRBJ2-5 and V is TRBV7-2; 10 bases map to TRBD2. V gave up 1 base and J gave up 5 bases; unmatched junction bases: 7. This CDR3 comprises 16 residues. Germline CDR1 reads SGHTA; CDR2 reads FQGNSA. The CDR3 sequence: CASSLGSAGGRETQYF. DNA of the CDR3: TGTGCCAGCAGCTTAGGGTCAGCGGGGGGGCGGGAGACCCAGTACTTC.

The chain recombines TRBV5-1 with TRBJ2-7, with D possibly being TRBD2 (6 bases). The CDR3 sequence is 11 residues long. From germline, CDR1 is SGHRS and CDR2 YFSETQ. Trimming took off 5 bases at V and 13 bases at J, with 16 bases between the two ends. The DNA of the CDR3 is TGCGCCAGCAGTGCGGAGGGAGTTTTCTACTTC. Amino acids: CASSAEGVFYF.

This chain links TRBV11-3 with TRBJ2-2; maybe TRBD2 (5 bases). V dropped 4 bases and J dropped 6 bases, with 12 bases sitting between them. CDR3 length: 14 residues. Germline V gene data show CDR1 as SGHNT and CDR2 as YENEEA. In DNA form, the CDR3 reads TGTGCCAGCAGCTCCGGAGGTGCTTCCGGGGAGCTGTTTTTT. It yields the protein CASSSGGASGELFF.

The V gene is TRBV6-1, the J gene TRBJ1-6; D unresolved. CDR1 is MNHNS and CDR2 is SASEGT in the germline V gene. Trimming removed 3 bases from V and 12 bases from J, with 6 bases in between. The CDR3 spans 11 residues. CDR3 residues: CASSDTGPLHF. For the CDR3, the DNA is TGTGCCAGCAGTGATACTGGACCCCTCCACTTT.

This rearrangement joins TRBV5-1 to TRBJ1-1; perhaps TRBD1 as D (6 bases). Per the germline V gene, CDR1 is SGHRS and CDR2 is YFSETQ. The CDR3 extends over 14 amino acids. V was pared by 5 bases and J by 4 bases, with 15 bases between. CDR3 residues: CASSLSTGSTEAFF. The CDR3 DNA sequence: TGCGCCAGCAGTTTATCCACAGGGAGCACTGAAGCTTTCTTT. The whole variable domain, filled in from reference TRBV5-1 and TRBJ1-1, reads KAGVTQTPRYLIKTRGQQVTLSCSPISGHRSVSWYQQTPGQGLQFLFEYFSETQRNKGNFPGRFSGRQFSNSRSEMNVSTLELGDSALYLCASSLSTGSTEAFFGQGTRLTVV.

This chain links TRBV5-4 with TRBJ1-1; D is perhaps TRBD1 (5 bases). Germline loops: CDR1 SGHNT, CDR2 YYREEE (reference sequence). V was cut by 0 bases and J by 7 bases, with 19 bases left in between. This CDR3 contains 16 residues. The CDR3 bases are TGTGCCAGCAGCTTGGCCACAGGAGTACCAATGGTTGAAGCTTTCTTT. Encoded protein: CASSLATGVPMVEAFF.

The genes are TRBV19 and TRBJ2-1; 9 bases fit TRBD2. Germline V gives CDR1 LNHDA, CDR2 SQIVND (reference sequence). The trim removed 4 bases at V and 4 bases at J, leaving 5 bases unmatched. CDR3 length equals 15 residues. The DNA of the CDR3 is TGTGCCAGTAGTAGCGGGGGGGGACTTTACAATGAGCAGTTCTTC. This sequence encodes CASSSGGGLYNEQFF.

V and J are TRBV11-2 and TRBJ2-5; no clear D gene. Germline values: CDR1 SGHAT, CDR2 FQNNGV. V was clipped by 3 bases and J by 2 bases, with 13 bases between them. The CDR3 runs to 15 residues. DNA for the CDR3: TGTGCCAGCAGCTTTTCCAGGCAGAATCAAGAGACCCAGTACTTC. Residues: CASSFSRQNQETQYF.

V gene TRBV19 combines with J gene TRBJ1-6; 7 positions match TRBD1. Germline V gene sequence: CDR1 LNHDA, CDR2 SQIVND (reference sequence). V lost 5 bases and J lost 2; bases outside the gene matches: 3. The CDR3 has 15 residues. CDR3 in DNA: TGTGCCAGTAGTGGGACAGTCGCCTATAATTCACCCCTCCACTTT. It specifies CASSGTVAYNSPLHF. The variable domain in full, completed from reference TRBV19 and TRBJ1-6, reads DGGITQSPKYLFRKEGQNVTLSCEQNLNHDAMYWYRQDPGQGLRLIYYSQIVNDFQKGDIAEGYSVSREKKESFPLTVTSAQKNPTAFYLCASSGTVAYNSPLHFGNGTRLTVT.

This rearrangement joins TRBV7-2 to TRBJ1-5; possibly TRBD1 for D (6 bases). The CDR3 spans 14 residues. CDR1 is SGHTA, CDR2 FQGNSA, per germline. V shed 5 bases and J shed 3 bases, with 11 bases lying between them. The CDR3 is CASSEQGVNQPQHF. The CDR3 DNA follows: TGTGCCAGCAGCGAACAGGGCGTCAATCAGCCCCAGCATTTT.

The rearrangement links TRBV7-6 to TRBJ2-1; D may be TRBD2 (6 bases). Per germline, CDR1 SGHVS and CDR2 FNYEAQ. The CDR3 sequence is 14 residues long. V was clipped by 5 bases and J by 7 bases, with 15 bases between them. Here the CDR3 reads CASSGDFRRNEQFF. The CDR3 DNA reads TGTGCCAGCAGCGGGGACTTCCGAAGGAATGAGCAGTTCTTC.

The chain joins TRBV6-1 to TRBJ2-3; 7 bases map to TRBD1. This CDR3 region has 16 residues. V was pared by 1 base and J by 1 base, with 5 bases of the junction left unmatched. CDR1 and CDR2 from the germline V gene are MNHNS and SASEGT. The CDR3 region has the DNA TGTGCCAGCAGTGAAGGTATCGGACAGGGCACAGATACGCAGTATTTT. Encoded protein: CASSEGIGQGTDTQYF.

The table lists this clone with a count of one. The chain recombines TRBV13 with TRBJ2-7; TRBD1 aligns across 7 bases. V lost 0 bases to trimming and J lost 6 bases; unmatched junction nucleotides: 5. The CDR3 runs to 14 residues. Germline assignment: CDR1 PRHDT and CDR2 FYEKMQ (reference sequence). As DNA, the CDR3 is TGTGCCAGCAGCTTAGGGACAGGGTTCACCGAGCAGTACTTC. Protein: CASSLGTGFTEQYF.

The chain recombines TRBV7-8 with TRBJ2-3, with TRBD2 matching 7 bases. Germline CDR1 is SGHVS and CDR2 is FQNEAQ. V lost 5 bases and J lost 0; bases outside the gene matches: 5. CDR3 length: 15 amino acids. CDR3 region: CASSLTSASTDTQYF. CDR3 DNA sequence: TGTGCCAGCAGCCTTACTAGCGCAAGCACAGATACGCAGTATTTT.

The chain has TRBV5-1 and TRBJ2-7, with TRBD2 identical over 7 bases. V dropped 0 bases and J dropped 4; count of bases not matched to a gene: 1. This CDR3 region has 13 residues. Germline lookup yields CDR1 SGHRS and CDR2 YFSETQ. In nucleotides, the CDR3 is TGCGCCAGCAGCTTGGGGGGAGGGTACGAGCAGTACTTC. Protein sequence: CASSLGGGYEQYF.

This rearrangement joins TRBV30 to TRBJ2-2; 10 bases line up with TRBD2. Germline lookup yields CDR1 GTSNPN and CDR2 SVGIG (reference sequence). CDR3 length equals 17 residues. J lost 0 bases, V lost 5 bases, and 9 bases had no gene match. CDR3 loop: CAWSRLAGATNTGELFF. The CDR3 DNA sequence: TGTGCCTGGTCGCGGCTAGCGGGGGCGACGAACACCGGGGAGCTGTTTTTT.

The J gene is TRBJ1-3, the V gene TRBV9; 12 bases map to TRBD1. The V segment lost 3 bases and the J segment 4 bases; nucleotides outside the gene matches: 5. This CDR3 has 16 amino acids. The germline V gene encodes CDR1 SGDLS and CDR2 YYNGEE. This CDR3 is CASSEGQGAGGNTIYF. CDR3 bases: TGTGCCAGCAGCGAGGGACAGGGGGCAGGGGGAAACACCATATATTTT.

The CDR3 spells CASKMDRGKDTQYF. CDR3 nucleotide sequence: TGTGCCAGTAAAATGGACAGGGGTAAAGATACGCAGTATTTT. The V and J genes are TRBV19 and TRBJ2-3; 9 bases fit TRBD1. V shed 7 bases and J 5 bases; nucleotides not matched to a gene: 7. Germline V lookup: CDR1 LNHDA, CDR2 SQIVND (reference sequence). The CDR3 runs 14 residues.

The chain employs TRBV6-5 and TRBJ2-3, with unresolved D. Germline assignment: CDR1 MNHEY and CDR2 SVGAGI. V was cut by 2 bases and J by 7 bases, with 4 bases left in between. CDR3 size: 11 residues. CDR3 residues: CASSYGHTQYF. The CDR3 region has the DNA TGTGCCAGCAGTTACGGCCATACGCAGTATTTT.

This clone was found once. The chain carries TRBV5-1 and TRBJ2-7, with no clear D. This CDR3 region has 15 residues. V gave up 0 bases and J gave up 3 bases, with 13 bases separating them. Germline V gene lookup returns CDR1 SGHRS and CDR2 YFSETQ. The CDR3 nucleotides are TGCGCCAGCAGCTTGGCCGGGTCGAAGGACTACGAGCAGTACTTC. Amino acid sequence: CASSLAGSKDYEQYF.

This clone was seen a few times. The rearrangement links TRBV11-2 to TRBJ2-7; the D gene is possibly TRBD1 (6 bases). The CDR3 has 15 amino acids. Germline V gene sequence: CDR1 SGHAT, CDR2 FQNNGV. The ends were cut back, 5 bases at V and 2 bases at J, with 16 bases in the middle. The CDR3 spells CASSLLTGNTYEQYF. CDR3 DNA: TGTGCCAGCAGCCTCCTGACAGGCAACACCTACGAGCAGTACTTC.

CDR3 loop: CASGLRDRGSYEQYF. CDR3 nucleotides: TGTGCCAGCGGGCTCCGGGACAGGGGCTCCTACGAGCAGTACTTC. This rearrangement joins TRBV27 to TRBJ2-7; 10 positions match TRBD1. Germline CDR1 is MNHEY and CDR2 is SMNVEV (reference sequence). The CDR3 is made up of 15 amino acids. V lost 8 bases to trimming and J lost 0 bases; unmatched junction nucleotides: 7.